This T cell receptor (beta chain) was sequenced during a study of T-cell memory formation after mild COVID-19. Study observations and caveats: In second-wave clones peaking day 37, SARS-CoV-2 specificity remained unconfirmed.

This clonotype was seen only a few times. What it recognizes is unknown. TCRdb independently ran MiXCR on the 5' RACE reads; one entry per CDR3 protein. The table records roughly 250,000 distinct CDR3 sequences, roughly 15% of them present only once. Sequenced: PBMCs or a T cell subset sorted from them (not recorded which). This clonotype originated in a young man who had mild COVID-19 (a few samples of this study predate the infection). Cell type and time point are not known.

CDR3 nucleotide sequence: TGCGCCAGCAGCCAAGATACAAGGGGCGGGGAGACCCAGTACTTC. Translation: CASSQDTRGGETQYF. The chain combines TRBV4-3 with TRBJ2-5, with D perhaps TRBD1 or TRBD2 (5 bases each). The CDR3 totals 15 residues. V shed 0 bases and J shed 5 bases, with 13 bases lying between them. Germline CDR1 and CDR2: LGHNA and YSLEER.